These 17 T cell receptor beta chains originate from one sample sequenced in a study of pediatric ulcerative colitis. Clones were sequenced by immunoSEQ multiplex PCR, and TCRdb holds only the in-frame ones, with some missing. The table shows 55,000 to 80,000 clones, with over 65% occurring only once. The sample consisted of blood. The receptors originated from a boy between 5 and 17 years old with moderate ulcerative colitis.

The rearrangement uses TRBV5-1 and TRBJ2-1; 13 bases align to TRBD2. The CDR3 contains 15 residues. The V segment lost 9 bases and the J segment 10 bases; nucleotides outside the gene matches: 13. The germline CDR1 and CDR2 sequences are SGHRS and YFSETQ. The CDR3 DNA sequence: TGCGCCACCCGAAAACTAGCGGGAGGGCCCGACGAGCAGTTCTTC. Translating gives CATRKLAGGPDEQFF.

The rearrangement joins TRBV9 to TRBJ1-2; tentative D call: TRBD1 (6 bases). CDR1 is SGDLS, CDR2 YYNGEE, per germline. The V and J ends lost 4 bases and 6 bases respectively, with 25 bases between them. The CDR3 covers 17 residues. The CDR3, as DNA: TGTGCCAGCAGCCCCCAACCTAGTCATACAGGGATCGATGGCTACACCTTC. It encodes CASSPQPSHTGIDGYTF.

The chain has TRBV27 and TRBJ1-1; D not certain. Germline CDR1 MNHEY, CDR2 SMNVEV (reference sequence). The CDR3 runs to 14 residues. The V end lost 5 bases, the J end lost 4 bases, and 14 bases lay between the germline ends. The CDR3, as DNA: TGTGCCAGCAGTGAGAGAAGGAGGGCCACTGAAGCTTTCTTT. Protein product: CASSERRRATEAFF.

The CDR3 nucleotides are TGTGCCAGCAGCCCCATCCGCGGACAGGGGGCGGGAGAGCAGTACTTC. Translated: CASSPIRGQGAGEQYF. The chain employs TRBV11-2 and TRBJ2-7; 11 nucleotides align to TRBD1. The germline V gene has CDR1 SGHAT and CDR2 FQNNGV. V trimming: 5 bases; J trimming: 7 bases; junction bases outside the gene matches: 13. This CDR3 is built from 16 residues.

In nucleotides, the CDR3 is TGCGCCAGCAGCTTGGAAAGGGGGTTTGCCAAAAACATTCAGTACTTC. As protein: CASSLERGFAKNIQYF. The chain carries TRBV5-1 and TRBJ2-4, with D possibly matching TRBD1 (6 bases). Germline CDR1 and CDR2: SGHRS and YFSETQ. V was clipped by 0 bases and J by 1 base, with 11 bases between them. This CDR3 contains 16 residues.

This clone was counted a few times. The chain combines TRBV9 with TRBJ1-6; 8 positions match TRBD1. CDR1 and CDR2 (germline): SGDLS, YYNGEE. Unmatched junction bases numbered 10, after V lost 4 bases and J lost 10 bases. The CDR3 covers 15 residues. In nucleotides, the CDR3 is TGTGCCAGCAGCTTCGGACAGGGTGATCTATCACCCCTCCACTTT. This translates into CASSFGQGDLSPLHF.

J is TRBJ1-2 and V is TRBV5-6, with D perhaps TRBD1 (5 bases). V lost 2 bases, J lost 6 bases, and 8 bases lay in between. Germline loops: CDR1 SGHDT, CDR2 YYEEEE. This CDR3 is built from 12 residues. The CDR3 nucleotides read TGTGCCAGCAGCTTCTCGGGGGATGGCTACACCTTC. This encodes CASSFSGDGYTF.

The V and J genes are TRBV27 and TRBJ1-4; 8 bases match TRBD1. There are 14 residues in the CDR3. The trim removed 6 bases at V and 8 bases at J, leaving 8 bases unmatched. Germline loops: CDR1 MNHEY, CDR2 SMNVEV (reference sequence). DNA for the CDR3: TGTGCCAGCAGGCTACTCAGGGGGCGCGAAAAACTGTTTTTT. The encoded protein is CASRLLRGREKLFF. The full variable domain, with the rest looked up from reference TRBV27 and TRBJ1-4, is EAQVTQNPRYLITVTGKKLTVTCSQNMNHEYMSWYRQDPGLGLRQIYYSMNVEVTDKGDVPEGYKVSRKEKRNFPLILESPSPNQTSLYFCASRLLRGREKLFFGSGTQLSVL.

The chain couples TRBV7-9 to TRBJ1-3; tentatively, D is TRBD1 (5 bases). V dropped 6 bases and J dropped 0 bases, with 9 bases sitting between them. Germline CDR1 and CDR2: SEHNR and FQNEAQ (reference sequence). The CDR3 consists of 14 residues. This CDR3 reads CASRVGGSGNTIYF. The CDR3 DNA is TGTGCCAGCAGAGTCGGGGGCTCTGGAAACACCATATATTTT.

V and J are TRBV7-9 and TRBJ1-3; no definite D call. The CDR3 has 13 amino acids. V was clipped by 5 bases and J by 2 bases, with 7 bases between them. CDR1 is SEHNR and CDR2 is FQNEAQ in the germline V gene (reference sequence). Here the CDR3 DNA reads TGTGCCAGCAGCGCCGGACCTGGAAACACCATATATTTT. It is translated as CASSAGPGNTIYF.

This sequence joins TRBV5-1 and TRBJ2-5; tentatively, D is TRBD2 (6 bases). This CDR3 region has 14 residues. Germline V gene data show CDR1 as SGHRS and CDR2 as YFSETQ. Trimming left V 4 bases short and J 3 bases short, with 13 bases between. This CDR3 reads CASSPRLVEETQYF. Here the CDR3 DNA reads TGCGCCAGCAGCCCAAGACTAGTTGAAGAGACCCAGTACTTC.

Details on this clone: The junction shows a germline mismatch at one end, possibly a read error. This sequence joins TRBV5-6 and TRBJ1-3, with D perhaps matching TRBD1 (5 bases). Germline CDR1 SGHDT, CDR2 YYEEEE. The CDR3 covers 17 residues. Here the CDR3 reads CASSSGTALGSGNTIYF. As DNA, the CDR3 is TGTGCCAGCAGCTCGGGGACTGCTTTAGGTTCTGGTAACACCATATATTTT.

The chain joins TRBV5-1 to TRBJ2-5, with 7 bases matching TRBD2. This CDR3 comprises 15 residues. V was pared by 7 bases and J by 5 bases, with 14 bases of the junction left unmatched. In germline, CDR1 is SGHRS, CDR2 YFSETQ. In DNA form, the CDR3 reads TGCGCCAGCGGGTCCGCGGGAGATGTAGGTGAGACCCAGTACTTC. The encoded protein is CASGSAGDVGETQYF.

The chain links TRBV6-5 to TRBJ2-7; a weak D match, TRBD1 (6 bases). The CDR3 has 15 amino acids. The V end lost 2 bases, the J end lost 0 bases, and 11 bases lay between the germline ends. Germline V gives CDR1 MNHEY, CDR2 SVGAGI. Here the CDR3 DNA reads TGTGCCAGCAGTTACCGAGGACAGAGCTCCTACGAGCAGTACTTC. Its translation: CASSYRGQSSYEQYF.

The chain is built from TRBV30 and TRBJ2-3, with 10 bases matching TRBD2. The CDR3 contains 16 residues. The junction had 8 bases not matched to a gene; V was cut back by 1 base and J by 4 bases. Germline values: CDR1 GTSNPN, CDR2 SVGIG (reference sequence). CDR3 in amino acids: CAWSGDLAGDADTQYF. In nucleotides, the CDR3 is TGTGCCTGGAGTGGGGATCTAGCGGGAGATGCAGATACGCAGTATTTT. Full variable domain (rest looked up from reference TRBV30 and TRBJ2-3): SQTIHQWPATLVQPVGSPLSLECTVEGTSNPNLYWYRQAAGRGLQLLFYSVGIGQISSEVPQNLSASRPQDRQFILSSKKLLLSDSGFYLCAWSGDLAGDADTQYFGPGTRLTVL.

The table lists this clone with a few counts. The V call is TRBV5-4, the J call TRBJ1-2; no definite D call. The V gene's germline CDR1 is SGHNT and CDR2 YYREEE (reference sequence). V was trimmed by 7 bases and J by 8 bases, leaving 15 bases between them. The CDR3 is 12 residues long. The CDR3 DNA sequence: TGTGCCAGCTCCGAACGAGGATGGGGCTACACCTTC. Its translation is CASSERGWGYTF.

The chain links TRBV14 to TRBJ1-3; a weak D match, TRBD1 (6 bases). Trimming pared 1 base from V and 2 bases from J, leaving 15 bases between. The CDR3 loop spans 17 amino acids. CDR1 is SGHDN and CDR2 is FVKESK in the germline V gene. The CDR3 reads CASSQGVGGRAGNTIYF. CDR3 DNA: TGTGCCAGCAGCCAAGGGGTTGGGGGCCGTGCTGGAAACACCATATATTTT.